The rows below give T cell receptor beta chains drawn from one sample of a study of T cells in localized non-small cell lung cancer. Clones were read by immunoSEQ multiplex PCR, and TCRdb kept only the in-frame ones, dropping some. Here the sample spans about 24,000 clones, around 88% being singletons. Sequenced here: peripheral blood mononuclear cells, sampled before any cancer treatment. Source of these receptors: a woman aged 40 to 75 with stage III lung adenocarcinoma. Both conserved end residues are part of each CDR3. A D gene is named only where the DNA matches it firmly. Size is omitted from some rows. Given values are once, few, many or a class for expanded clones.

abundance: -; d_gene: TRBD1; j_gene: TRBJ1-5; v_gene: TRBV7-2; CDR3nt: TGTGCCAGCAGCCCGCTCGGGACAGGGCTAAAATCGGGCAATCAGCCCCAGCATTTT; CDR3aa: CASSPLGTGLKSGNQPQHF
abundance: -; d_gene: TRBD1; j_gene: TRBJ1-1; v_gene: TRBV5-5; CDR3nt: TGTGCCAGCAGCTTGACAGGGGGGAACACTGAAGCTTTCTTT; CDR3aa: CASSLTGGNTEAFF
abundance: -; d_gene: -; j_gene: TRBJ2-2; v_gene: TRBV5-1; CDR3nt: TGCGCCAGCAGCGCCGGGACGACAAACACCGGGGAGCTGTTTTTT; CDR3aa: CASSAGTTNTGELFF
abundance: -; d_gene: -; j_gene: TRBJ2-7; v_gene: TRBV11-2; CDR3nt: TGTGCCAGCAGCTTAGAACGGGGGGCCCACGAGCAGTACTTC; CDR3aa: CASSLERGAHEQYF
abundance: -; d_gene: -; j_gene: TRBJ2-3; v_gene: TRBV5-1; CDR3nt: TGCGCCAGCGTAGCGGACAACACAGATACGCAGTATTTT; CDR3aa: CASVADNTDTQYF
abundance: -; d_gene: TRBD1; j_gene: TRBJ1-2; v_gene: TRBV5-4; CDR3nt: TGTGCCAGCAGCAAACCCACCGGGACAGGGGTCTATGGCTACACCTTC; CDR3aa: CASSKPTGTGVYGYTF
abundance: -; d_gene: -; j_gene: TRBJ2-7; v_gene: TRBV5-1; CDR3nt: TGCGCCAGCAGCCAAGTTCCCGGAGGGCGAGGCGAGCAGTACTTC; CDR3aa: CASSQVPGGRGEQYF
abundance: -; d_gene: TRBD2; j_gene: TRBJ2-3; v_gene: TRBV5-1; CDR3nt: TGCGCCAGCGTCCACCAAGCGGGACCCACAGATACGCAGTATTTT; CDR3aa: CASVHQAGPTDTQYF
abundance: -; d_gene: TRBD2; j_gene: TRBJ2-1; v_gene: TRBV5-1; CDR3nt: TGCGCCAGCAGACCTTATGGGACTAGCGGGGCCTACAATGAGCAGTTCTTC; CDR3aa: CASRPYGTSGAYNEQFF
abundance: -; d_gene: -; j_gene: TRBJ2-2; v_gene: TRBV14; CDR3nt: TGTGCCAGCAGTCTTCAGCCGAACACCGGGGAGCTGTTTTTT; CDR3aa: CASSLQPNTGELFF
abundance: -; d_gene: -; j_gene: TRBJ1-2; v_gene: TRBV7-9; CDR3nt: TGTGCCAGCAGCCTGGAGACTCAGGGCTACACCTTC; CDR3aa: CASSLETQGYTF
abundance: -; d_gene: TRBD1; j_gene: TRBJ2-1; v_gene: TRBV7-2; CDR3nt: TGTGCCAGCATCCAGGACAGGGCCTACAATGAGCAGTTCTTC; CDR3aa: CASIQDRAYNEQFF
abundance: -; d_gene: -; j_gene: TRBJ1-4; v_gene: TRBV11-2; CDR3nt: TGTGCCAGCAGCTTGAACCGGGACGCAAAACTGTTTTTT; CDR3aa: CASSLNRDAKLFF
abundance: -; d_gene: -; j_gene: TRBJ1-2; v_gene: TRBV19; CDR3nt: TGTGCCAGTAGTATAGATTTAACGGGCTGGTATGGCTACACCTTC; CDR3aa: CASSIDLTGWYGYTF
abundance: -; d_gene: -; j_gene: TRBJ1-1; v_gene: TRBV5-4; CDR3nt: TGTGCCAGCAGCTTGGAACAGACCGTTAACACTGAAGCTTTCTTT; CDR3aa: CASSLEQTVNTEAFF
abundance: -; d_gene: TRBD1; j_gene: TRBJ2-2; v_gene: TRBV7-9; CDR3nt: TGTGCCAGCAGACCCCCCCTGGGACAGGGGAGCACCGGGGAGCTGTTTTTT; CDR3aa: CASRPPLGQGSTGELFF
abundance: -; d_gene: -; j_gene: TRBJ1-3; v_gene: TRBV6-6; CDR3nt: TGTGCCAGCAGCCCCGAAACGGGGGGAAACACCATATATTTT; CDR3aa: CASSPETGGNTIYF
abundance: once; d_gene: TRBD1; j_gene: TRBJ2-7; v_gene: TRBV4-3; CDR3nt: TGCGCCAGCAGCCAAGACCGGGACAGTGCCTACGAGCAGTACTTC; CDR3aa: CASSQDRDSAYEQYF
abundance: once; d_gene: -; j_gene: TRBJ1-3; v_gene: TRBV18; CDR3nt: TGTGCCAGCTCACCGTCCCTACAGGTCTCTGGAAACACCATATATTTT; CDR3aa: CASSPSLQVSGNTIYF
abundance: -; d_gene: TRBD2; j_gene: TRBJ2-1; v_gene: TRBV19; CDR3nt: TGTGCCAGTAGCTGGGGGGGATTTGTCGACAATGAGCAGTTCTTC; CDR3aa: CASSWGGFVDNEQFF
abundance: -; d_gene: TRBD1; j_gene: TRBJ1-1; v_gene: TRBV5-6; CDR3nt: TGTGCCAGCAGCCAGGGCAGGGGGTACACTGAAGCTTTCTTT; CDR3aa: CASSQGRGYTEAFF
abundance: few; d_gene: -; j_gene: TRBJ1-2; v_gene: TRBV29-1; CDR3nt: TGCAGCGTTGAGAGAGATCCAGGGAGGGATGGCTACACCTTC; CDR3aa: CSVERDPGRDGYTF
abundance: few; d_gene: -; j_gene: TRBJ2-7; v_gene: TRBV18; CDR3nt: TGTGCCAGCTCACCCCCGGACGAATACGAGCAGTACTTC; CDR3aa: CASSPPDEYEQYF
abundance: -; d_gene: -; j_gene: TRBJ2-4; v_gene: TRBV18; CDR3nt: TGTGCCAGCTCACCTACAAGCGACATTCAGTACTTC; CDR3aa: CASSPTSDIQYF
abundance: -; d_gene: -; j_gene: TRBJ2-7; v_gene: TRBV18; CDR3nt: TGTGCCAGCTCACCACCCAGCTCTTACGAGCAGTACTTC; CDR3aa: CASSPPSSYEQYF
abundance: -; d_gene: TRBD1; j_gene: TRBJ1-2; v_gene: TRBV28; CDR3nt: TGTGCCAGCAGGGACAGGGGGCATTCCTATGGCTACACCTTC; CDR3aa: CASRDRGHSYGYTF
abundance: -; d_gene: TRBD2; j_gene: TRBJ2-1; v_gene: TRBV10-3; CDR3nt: TGTGCCATCATGGGGACTAGCATGGATGAGCAGTTCTTC; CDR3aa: CAIMGTSMDEQFF
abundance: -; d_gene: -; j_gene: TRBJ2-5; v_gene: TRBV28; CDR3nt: TGTGCCAGCAGCCAAGGGGGCCAAGAGACCCAGTACTTC; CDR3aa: CASSQGGQETQYF
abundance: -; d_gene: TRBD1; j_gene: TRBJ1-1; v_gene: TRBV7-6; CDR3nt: TGTGCCAGCAGCCTAACAGGGGAGGGGTCTGAAGCTTTCTTT; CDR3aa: CASSLTGEGSEAFF
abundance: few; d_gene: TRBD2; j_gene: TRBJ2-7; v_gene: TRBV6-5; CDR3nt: TGTGCCAGCAGTTACTCTCTAGCGGGGGGCTTGTACGAGCAGTACTTC; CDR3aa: CASSYSLAGGLYEQYF
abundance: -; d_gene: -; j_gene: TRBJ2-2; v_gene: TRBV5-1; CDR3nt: TGCGCCAGCAGCTATCCCTCGGAGCGGGTGAACACCGGGGAGCTGTTTTTT; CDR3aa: CASSYPSERVNTGELFF
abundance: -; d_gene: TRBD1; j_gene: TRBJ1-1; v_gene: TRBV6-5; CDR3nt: TGTGCCAGCCGACAGGGGGGGAACACTGAAGCTTTCTTT; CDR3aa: CASRQGGNTEAFF
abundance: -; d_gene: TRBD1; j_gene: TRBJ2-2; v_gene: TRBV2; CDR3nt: TGTGCCAGCAGTAAGGGTAGGACAGGGAACACCGGGGAGCTGTTTTTT; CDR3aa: CASSKGRTGNTGELFF
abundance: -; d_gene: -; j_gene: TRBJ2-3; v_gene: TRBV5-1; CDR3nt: TGCGCCAGCAGCCCTCACTTAGGGGGGAGCACAGATACGCAGTATTTT; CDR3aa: CASSPHLGGSTDTQYF
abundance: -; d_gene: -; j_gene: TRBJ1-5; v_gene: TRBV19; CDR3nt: TGTGCCAGTAATGGGGGTCTAAATCAGCCCCAGCATTTT; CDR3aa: CASNGGLNQPQHF
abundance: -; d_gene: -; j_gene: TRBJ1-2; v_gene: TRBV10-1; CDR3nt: TGCGCCAGCAGTGTATCCAAACTTATGGGCTACACCTTC; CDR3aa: CASSVSKLMGYTF
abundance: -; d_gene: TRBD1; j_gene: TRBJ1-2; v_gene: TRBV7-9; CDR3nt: TGTGCCAGCAGCCCGTGGACAGGGTTTAACTATGGCTACACCTTC; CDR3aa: CASSPWTGFNYGYTF
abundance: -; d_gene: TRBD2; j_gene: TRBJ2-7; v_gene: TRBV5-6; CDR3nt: TGTGCCAGCAGCTTGGGACATCTAGCGGGCGAGCAGTACTTC; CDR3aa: CASSLGHLAGEQYF
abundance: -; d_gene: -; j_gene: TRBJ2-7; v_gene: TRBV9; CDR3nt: TGTGCCAGCAGCTGGAGTGATTCCTACGAGCAGTACTTC; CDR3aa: CASSWSDSYEQYF
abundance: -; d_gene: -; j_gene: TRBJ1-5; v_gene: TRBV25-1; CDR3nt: TGTGCCAGCAGTGAACCCGGGGGGGTCCAGCCCCAGCATTTT; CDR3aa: CASSEPGGVQPQHF
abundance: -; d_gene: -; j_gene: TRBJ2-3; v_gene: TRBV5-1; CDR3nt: TGCGCCAGCAGCCGCGGAGGGGGGCGGGGCACAGATACGCAGTATTTT; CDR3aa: CASSRGGGRGTDTQYF
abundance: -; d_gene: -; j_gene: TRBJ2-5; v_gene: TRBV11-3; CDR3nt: TGTGCCAGCAGCCCAGGCGCAGGGCCAGAGACCCAGTACTTC; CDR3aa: CASSPGAGPETQYF
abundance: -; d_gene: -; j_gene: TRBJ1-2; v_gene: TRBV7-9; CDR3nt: TGTGCCAGCAGCCTCGGTCACGATTATGGCTACACCTTC; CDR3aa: CASSLGHDYGYTF
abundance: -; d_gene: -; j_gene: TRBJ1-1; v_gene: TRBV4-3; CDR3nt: TGCGCCAGCAGCCAAGACAGGGTGGGGAACACTGAAGCTTTCTTT; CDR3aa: CASSQDRVGNTEAFF
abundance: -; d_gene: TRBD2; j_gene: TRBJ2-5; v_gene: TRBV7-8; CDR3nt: TGTGCCAGCAGCTTTGGCGGGGGGGGAAAAGAGACCCAGTACTTC; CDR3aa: CASSFGGGGKETQYF
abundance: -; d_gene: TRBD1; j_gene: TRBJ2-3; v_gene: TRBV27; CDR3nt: TGTGCCAGCAGTCCCTCCCCACAGGGGGTACGTTCAGCAGATACGCAGTATTTT; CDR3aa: CASSPSPQGVRSADTQYF
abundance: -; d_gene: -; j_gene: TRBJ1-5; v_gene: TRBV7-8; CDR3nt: TGTGCCAGCAGCAAAGTCCCAAATAGCAATCAGCCCCAGCATTTT; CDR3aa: CASSKVPNSNQPQHF
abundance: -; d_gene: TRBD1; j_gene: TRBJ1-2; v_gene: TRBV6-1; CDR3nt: TGTGCCAGCAGAACAGGGGGCGCCGGCTATGGCTACACCTTC; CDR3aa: CASRTGGAGYGYTF
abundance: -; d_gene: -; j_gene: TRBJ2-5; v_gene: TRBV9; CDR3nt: TGTGCCAGCAGCGTAGATGTGGGAGTGGAGACCCAGTACTTC; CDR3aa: CASSVDVGVETQYF